What follows is one T cell receptor beta chain and its context. As yet, its antigen is unknown. The data are from a study of glioma-infiltrating T cells after dendritic cell vaccination. Amplification used 60 V beta primers and 13 J beta primers. The table came from immunoSEQ multiplex PCR; TCRdb's copy has only in-frame clones and leaves some out. The sample shows tens of thousands of clones, 81% of them seen only once. The germline V gene has CDR1 SGHRS and CDR2 YFSETQ. The CDR3 runs 15 residues. V was trimmed by 0 bases and J by 6 bases, leaving 13 bases between them. Overall study results and limits: Patients with more pretreatment TILs had longer time to progression and survival.

The chain recombines TRBV5-1 with TRBJ2-1; D possibly corresponds to TRBD1 (6 bases). The sequenced sample was blood, obtained before dendritic cell vaccination. The source is a human donor with glioblastoma. The CDR3 DNA reads as TGCGCCAGCAGCTTGGATCTGGGGGCGACCAATGAGCAGTTCTTC. It is translated as CASSLDLGATNEQFF.